These 30 T cell receptor beta chains share one sample of origin, sequenced in a study of cytomegalovirus exposure and HLA in healthy donors. 60 Vbeta and 13 Jbeta primers were used in PCR. The assay was immunoSEQ multiplex PCR, and TCRdb's table has in-frame clones only and misses some. The sample carries under 200,000 clones, just over 75% recorded once. Sequenced input: PBMCs. The receptors derive from a man aged 25 to 45 in good health and CMV-seronegative.

There are a few counts of this clone. The CDR3 is CASSPPRGSRVGDPDTGELFF. The CDR3 nucleotides read TGTGCCAGCAGTCCCCCCAGGGGAAGCAGGGTGGGGGACCCAGACACCGGGGAGCTGTTTTTT. The chain uses TRBV28 and TRBJ2-2, with D perhaps TRBD1 (6 bases). The CDR3 loop spans 21 amino acids. V lost 5 bases, J lost 3 bases, and 31 bases lay in between. Germline V gene lookup returns CDR1 MDHEN and CDR2 SYDVKM.

The rearrangement links TRBV29-1 to TRBJ1-4; TRBD1 aligns across 11 bases. Germline V lookup: CDR1 SQVTM, CDR2 ANQGSEA. The CDR3 extends over 13 amino acids. Trimming took 6 bases from V and 11 from J; bases not matched to a gene: 8. The DNA for the CDR3 is TGCAGCGTAATCCGGGACAGGGGGGGGAAACTGTTTTTT. Translation gives CSVIRDRGGKLFF.

This CDR3 is CASSSPGGGEKLFF. The DNA of the CDR3 is TGTGCCAGCAGTTCCCCAGGGGGTGGAGAAAAACTGTTTTTT. This chain links TRBV28 with TRBJ1-4, with 7 bases fitting TRBD1. Germline CDR1 and CDR2: MDHEN and SYDVKM. The CDR3 is made up of 14 amino acids. V lost 4 bases, J lost 8 bases, and 7 bases stayed unmatched. Full variable domain (missing parts from reference TRBV28 and TRBJ1-4): DVKVTQSSRYLVKRTGEKVFLECVQDMDHENMFWYRQDPGLGLRLIYFSYDVKMKEKGDIPEGYSVSREKKERFSLILESASTNQTSMYLCASSSPGGGEKLFFGSGTQLSVL.

The chain uses TRBV6-1 and TRBJ2-5; D not certain. The CDR3 length is 14 residues. Germline CDR1 MNHNS, CDR2 SASEGT. Trimming removed 2 bases from V and 5 bases from J, with 12 bases in between. The CDR3, as DNA: TGTGCCAGCAGTGAACATGGCCTTGGCGAGACCCAGTACTTC. This translates into CASSEHGLGETQYF.

The rearrangement links TRBV28 to TRBJ2-3; 8 nucleotides line up with TRBD2. CDR3 length: 16 amino acids. Per the germline V gene, CDR1 is MDHEN and CDR2 is SYDVKM. With 2 bases clipped from V and 6 bases from J, the junction kept 10 bases outside the gene matches. The CDR3 region is CASSLIGTSPKDTQYF. CDR3 in DNA: TGTGCCAGCAGTTTAATCGGGACTAGTCCTAAGGATACGCAGTATTTT.

This clone occurred once. The chain uses TRBV18 and TRBJ2-7, with D possibly matching TRBD2 (6 bases). The CDR3 has 12 residues. The germline V and J ends were trimmed by 6 bases and 1 base, with 7 bases remaining between them. The V gene's germline CDR1 is KGHSH and CDR2 LQKENI. DNA of the CDR3: TGTGCCAGCTCCGGGAGTTCCTACGAGCAGTACTTC. It specifies CASSGSSYEQYF.

V usage is TRBV6-1 and J usage is TRBJ2-1; 8 nucleotides match TRBD1. Germline CDR1 MNHNS, CDR2 SASEGT. The CDR3 sequence is 15 residues long. Trimming removed 10 bases from V and 4 bases from J; junction bases left unmatched: 12. The CDR3 bases are TGTGCCACCTTAGACAGGGGAGTGAGGTACAATGAGCAGTTCTTC. Protein sequence: CATLDRGVRYNEQFF.

This rearrangement joins TRBV9 to TRBJ2-5; 8 bases fit TRBD2. Trimming removed 4 bases from V and 5 bases from J; junction bases left unmatched: 10. CDR1 SGDLS and CDR2 YYNGEE come from the germline V gene. The CDR3 is 15 amino acids. The CDR3 protein is CASSPGLAGEETQYF. The CDR3 DNA follows: TGTGCCAGCAGCCCAGGGCTAGCGGGTGAGGAGACCCAGTACTTC.

V is TRBV5-1 and J is TRBJ2-7; 9 positions agree with TRBD1. Germline trimming cut 3 bases from V and 5 bases from J; bases unmatched to any gene: 6. The CDR3 is made up of 14 amino acids. Germline assignment: CDR1 SGHRS and CDR2 YFSETQ. The DNA of the CDR3 is TGCGCCAGCAGCTACACAGGGGGCGCGGACGAGCAGTACTTC. It translates to CASSYTGGADEQYF.

This rearrangement joins TRBV2 to TRBJ1-1; 8 bases agree with TRBD1. The germline gives CDR1 SNHLY, CDR2 FYNNEI. This CDR3 has 14 amino acids. V was pared by 3 bases and J by 1 base, with 1 base of the junction left unmatched. CDR3 sequence reads: CASSDDRGNTEAFF. In DNA, the CDR3 is TGTGCCAGCAGTGACGACAGGGGGAACACTGAAGCTTTCTTT.

The V call is TRBV2, the J call TRBJ2-5; D ambiguous. Germline assignment: CDR1 SNHLY and CDR2 FYNNEI. The CDR3 extends over 11 amino acids. V was clipped by 6 bases and J by 14 bases, with 16 bases between them. CDR3 bases: TGTGCCAGCAGGGCACGGGTGCGAGCCTACTTC. Translation: CASRARVRAYF.

This clone has only a few counts. The chain employs TRBV10-1 and TRBJ1-1; D perhaps matches TRBD1 (6 bases). V lost 0 bases to trimming and J lost 10 bases, with 15 bases between them. Germline V gene data show CDR1 as WNHNN and CDR2 as SYGVQD (reference sequence). The CDR3 has 14 amino acids. CDR3 in DNA: TGCGCCAGCAGTGAGTCGGGTTCGGGGGGCCGAGCTTTCTTT. Translation: CASSESGSGGRAFF.

In this sample, this clone turned up once. The chain carries TRBV28 and TRBJ1-4, with D unresolved. CDR3 length: 13 residues. CDR1 is MDHEN and CDR2 is SYDVKM in the germline V gene. Trimming took off 8 bases at V and 3 bases at J, with 10 bases between the two ends. As DNA, the CDR3 is TGTGCCAGCGCGGCACCCTCTAATGAAAAACTGTTTTTT. Translated: CASAAPSNEKLFF.

V and J are TRBV5-4 and TRBJ2-6; 10 bases agree with TRBD2. J lost 2 bases, V lost 2 bases, and 4 bases had no gene match. The CDR3 contains 17 residues. Germline values: CDR1 SGHNT, CDR2 YYREEE (reference sequence). CDR3 residues: CASSFTSGKTGANVLTF. The CDR3 DNA reads TGTGCCAGCAGCTTCACTAGCGGGAAAACTGGGGCCAACGTCCTGACTTTC.

The chain has TRBV27 and TRBJ1-2; the match to TRBD1 covers 8 bases. This CDR3 has 16 amino acids. Germline lookup yields CDR1 MNHEY and CDR2 SMNVEV (reference sequence). Unmatched junction bases numbered 8, after V lost 3 bases and J lost 2 bases. CDR3 bases: TGTGCCAGCAGTTTGGGTGTTCCAGGGGGCAACTATGGCTACACCTTC. As protein: CASSLGVPGGNYGYTF.

The J gene is TRBJ1-1, the V gene TRBV7-3; a weak D match, TRBD1 (5 bases). The ends were cut back, 1 base at V and 1 base at J, with 13 bases in the middle. From germline, CDR1 is SGHTA and CDR2 FQGTGA. The CDR3 spans 16 residues. The CDR3 protein is CASSLMGGGGNTEAFF. The DNA for the CDR3 is TGTGCCAGCAGCTTAATGGGGGGTGGCGGGAACACTGAAGCTTTCTTT.

The chain carries TRBV19 and TRBJ2-3, with TRBD2 identical over 7 bases. The CDR3 loop spans 17 amino acids. Germline V gives CDR1 LNHDA, CDR2 SQIVND (reference sequence). Trimming cost V 6 bases and J 2 bases; bases outside gene matches: 14. The CDR3 nucleotides read TGTGCCAGTAGCCACCCCGGCTCCAGCGGGGACACAGATACGCAGTATTTT. It is translated as CASSHPGSSGDTDTQYF. The variable domain in full, with the rest retrieved from reference TRBV19 and TRBJ2-3, is DGGITQSPKYLFRKEGQNVTLSCEQNLNHDAMYWYRQDPGQGLRLIYYSQIVNDFQKGDIAEGYSVSREKKESFPLTVTSAQKNPTAFYLCASSHPGSSGDTDTQYFGPGTRLTVL.

The chain combines TRBV5-1 with TRBJ2-5; D gene ambiguous. Trimming left V 0 bases short and J 7 bases short, with 13 bases between. The germline gives CDR1 SGHRS, CDR2 YFSETQ. The CDR3 contains 14 residues. The DNA of the CDR3 is TGCGCCAGCAGCTTGGAGGATGTCCCGGGGACCCAGTACTTC. Its translation is CASSLEDVPGTQYF.

The chain uses TRBV28 and TRBJ2-6, with D perhaps matching TRBD2 (6 bases). This CDR3 comprises 15 residues. In germline, CDR1 is MDHEN, CDR2 SYDVKM. V lost 6 bases to trimming and J lost 1 base, with 10 bases between them. The CDR3 DNA reads as TGTGCCAGCAGGTCTGGGGGGTCTGGGGCCAACGTCCTGACTTTC. Residues: CASRSGGSGANVLTF.

This sequence joins TRBV19 and TRBJ2-7, with D maybe TRBD1 (6 bases). The CDR3 totals 12 residues. Germline V gene data show CDR1 as LNHDA and CDR2 as SQIVND (reference sequence). V was clipped by 1 base and J by 6 bases, with 7 bases between them. The CDR3 protein is CASSIARGEQYF. The CDR3 coding sequence is TGTGCCAGTAGTATAGCCAGGGGCGAGCAGTACTTC.

This clone has a single count. The rearrangement joins TRBV15 to TRBJ2-5; 13 bases are a match to TRBD2. Looked up from germline, CDR1 is LNHNV and CDR2 is YYDKDF (reference sequence). The CDR3 has 15 residues. Germline trimming cut 4 bases from V and 10 bases from J; bases unmatched to any gene: 9. The CDR3 DNA is TGTGCCACCAGCAAATCCTGGACTAGCGGGAGAATCCAGTACTTC. It codes for CATSKSWTSGRIQYF.

The sample holds a few counts of this clone. The rearrangement joins TRBV9 to TRBJ2-1; the D gene is possibly TRBD1 (6 bases). Germline CDR1 reads SGDLS; CDR2 reads YYNGEE. The CDR3 has 16 amino acids. Trimming pared 3 bases from V and 2 bases from J, leaving 15 bases between. The CDR3 region has the DNA TGTGCCAGCAGCGCAGAGCGTAGACAGGCCTACAATGAGCAGTTCTTC. This encodes CASSAERRQAYNEQFF.

About this clone: An end of the junction does not agree with germline; a read error may underlie this. This sequence joins TRBV27 and TRBJ1-1; 10 bases fit TRBD1. The CDR3 is made up of 15 amino acids. CDR1 and CDR2 from the germline V gene are MNHEY and SMNVEV (reference sequence). The CDR3: CASSSRDRGRSEDFF. The CDR3 coding sequence is TGTGCCAGCAGTTCCAGGGACAGGGGCCGGAGTGAAGATTTCTTT.

The chain couples TRBV6-5 to TRBJ2-1; 9 nucleotides line up with TRBD1. CDR1 is MNHEY, CDR2 SVGAGI, per germline. The V gene end was trimmed by 5 bases and the J gene end by 0 bases; junction bases not matched to a gene: 2. This CDR3 spans 15 amino acids. The CDR3 coding sequence is TGTGCCAGCAGTGGGACAGGGAGCTCCTACAATGAGCAGTTCTTC. It codes for CASSGTGSSYNEQFF.

This chain links TRBV5-6 with TRBJ2-7; TRBD1 matches 8 bases. J gave up 4 bases and V 3 bases, and 9 bases lay outside the gene matches. The CDR3 loop spans 15 amino acids. Per germline, CDR1 SGHDT and CDR2 YYEEEE. CDR3 residues: CASSSRGTGDYEQYF. The DNA of the CDR3 is TGTGCCAGCAGCTCACGAGGGACAGGAGATTACGAGCAGTACTTC.

V is TRBV6-5 and J is TRBJ1-2; 9 bases line up with TRBD1. The length of the CDR3 is 15 residues. Germline V lookup: CDR1 MNHEY, CDR2 SVGAGI. With 6 bases clipped from V and 0 bases from J, the junction kept 5 bases outside the gene matches. The CDR3 loop is CASRTGTGSNYGYTF. CDR3 nucleotides: TGTGCCAGCAGGACCGGGACAGGGTCTAACTATGGCTACACCTTC.

The chain combines TRBV13 with TRBJ2-5; 12 nucleotides line up with TRBD2. With V trimmed by 5 bases and J by 4 bases, 2 bases remained unmatched. From germline, CDR1 is PRHDT and CDR2 FYEKMQ (reference sequence). The CDR3 is made up of 14 amino acids. CDR3 bases: TGTGCCAGCAGCGAGGGACTAGCGGGAGAGACCCAGTACTTC. It encodes CASSEGLAGETQYF.

This clone was seen a handful of times. The chain joins TRBV4-1 to TRBJ2-1; D is unresolved. Germline-derived CDR1 and CDR2 are MGHRA and YSYEKL. CDR3 length: 14 residues. Deletions cut 1 base from V and 5 bases from J, with 9 bases between. CDR3 nucleotides: TGCGCCAGCAGCCAAGTGTGGCGGAACAATGAGCAGTTCTTC. Translating it yields CASSQVWRNNEQFF.

This clone was detected only once. The chain has TRBV4-1 and TRBJ2-7; D may be TRBD2 (5 bases). This CDR3 has 15 amino acids. V lost 0 bases, J lost 1 base, and 10 bases lay in between. CDR1 is MGHRA and CDR2 is YSYEKL in the germline V gene. As DNA, the CDR3 is TGCGCCAGCAGCCAAGACAGCGGCCTATCCTACGAGCAGTACTTC. It specifies CASSQDSGLSYEQYF.

This clone has more than one count but fewer than ten. The CDR3 here is CASSDRVAGGGGELFF. For the CDR3, the DNA is TGTGCCAGCAGTGACCGAGTGGCGGGAGGGGGCGGGGAGCTGTTTTTT. The chain recombines TRBV2 with TRBJ2-2; TRBD2 agrees at 9 bases. Germline V CDR1 and CDR2: SNHLY, FYNNEI. V lost 3 bases to trimming and J lost 7 bases; unmatched junction nucleotides: 9. CDR3 size: 16 residues.